The present entry profiles one TCR beta chain with its context. Its binding antigen is unknown. It has no much larger one-base neighbor in the sample; base qualities were not kept. The cohort was made up of 650 to 700 healthy bone marrow donors. All cohort members were sampled while nominally healthy, although unrecorded immune exposures were likely present. The donor tested CMV seronegative and was one of the 352 seronegative cohort members. Every donor gave a peripheral blood sample, and the peripheral blood mononuclear cells from that sample were used for TCR beta sequencing. Genomic DNA extraction from the blood cell samples was performed with the Qiagen DNeasy Blood Extraction Kit. This sample was included in a study of cytomegalovirus exposure and HLA in healthy donors (dated by TCRdb to about 2017). Context from the whole study: In an earlier analysis of some 610 of the donors, less than 350 Gb of sequence data and 100 million or so unique TCR beta sequences from 180 million or so T cells were reported. Along with the approximately 700-subject first cohort, a separate validation cohort of over a hundred different subjects was used. In a later genetic analysis, genome-wide SNP genotypes for about 65% of the roughly 700 donors were used, and that subset was treated as a discovery cohort. Rather than using new phenotypic data, the later analysis identified candidate immune exposures from TCR beta sequences and from how often those sequences occurred across donors. The aim of the study was to test whether cataloging public T cell receptors could identify signatures of past pathogen exposure. All discovery cohort repertoires had been generated on a single sequencing platform. The study used immunosequencing to profile the T cell repertoires of about 670 subjects and linked those repertoires to cytomegalovirus serostatus. Typing coverage differed by locus: A, B, C, DRB1 and DQB1 were typed in about 629-640 donors, DQA1 in 522, DPA1 in 606, and DPB1 in approximately 450. The genetic ancestry cluster associated with self-reported Caucasian donors included around 76% of the roughly 410 genotyped donors. Several DR-DQ haplotypes were treated as single units for association and clustering because of strong linkage in the cohort. To predict cytomegalovirus infection status, the study combined high-throughput TCR immunosequencing, statistical association of individual TCRs with disease status, and machine learning. In a later analysis, previously published TCR beta repertoires from several hundred donors were re-analyzed and high-resolution HLA genotyping was added so that TCR occurrence patterns could be studied. Donor age, sex, ethnicity and CMV serostatus were collected together with the repertoire data. Both class I and class II loci were covered by HLA typing, at four-digit resolution. An early release covering roughly 640 HLA-typed donors comprised around 300 gigabases of sequencing data and around 80 million unique TCR sequences. On average, around 230,000 unique TCR beta nucleotide sequences were sequenced per donor among 300 to 500 genotyped donors of the cohort, with roughly 18% of those sequences being non-productive. To decide whether each TCR beta V gene segment behaved as functional or pseudogenic, an earlier analysis of some 570 of the donors relied on high-throughput TCR beta sequencing.

Study-wide findings and limitations: In this cohort, only TCR beta chains were sequenced, and detectable features were limited by the absence of alpha or paired-chain data. Correlated functional status among segregating V segments might be attributable to linkage disequilibrium, but an unknown experimental factor could not be ruled out. A total of 164 TCR beta chains were listed by the study as associated with cytomegalovirus. According to a later genetic analysis, donors in an Asian-associated ancestry cluster had fewer N-insertions in productive TCRs than the approximately 690-donor mean. The classifier was reported to diagnose cytomegalovirus status with high specificity and sensitivity in both the original cohort and the validation cohort. In a later analysis, several top co-occurrence clusters were reported to appear linked to parvovirus B19, influenza, CMV and Epstein-Barr virus. The earlier analysis of approximately 560 of the donors excluded over 15 rarely observed V segments, including chromosome 9 orphons, because counts were too low. An association between a missense DCLRE1C variant and V-gene and J-gene trimming of TCR beta chains was found in a later genetic analysis and replicated in an independent cohort. Some IMGT-functional V segments, including TRBV6-2 and TRBV6-3, could not be told apart with the 87-base-pair reads, so those segments were excluded. The authors suggested that the approach could potentially be extended to other disease states and immunological phenotypes. A cluster of highly shared sequence variants was judged likely to be a technical artifact of the sequencing pipeline. In a later analysis, the rate of TCR association differed among HLA loci, with DRB1 alleles having the most associated TCRs and HLA-C alleles having the fewest. An earlier analysis of approximately 570 of the donors showed that most TCR beta V segments appeared in productive rearrangements either about 90% or about 30% of the time, which broadly matched IMGT annotations. Sequencing depth was assumed to be roughly uniform across donors in the presence/absence analyses, though that assumption may not hold. A few of the identified cytomegalovirus-associated TCR beta chains were confirmed in vitro to be specific for cytomegalovirus antigens. Because some donors lacked HLA typing at each locus, the association tests relied only on the typed subset. Immune exposure information for the cohort was limited to CMV serostatus. Most TCR sequences were observed very rarely across donors, whereas some public TCRs were present in many individuals. Specific HLA alleles were associated with 16,951 TCR beta sequences at a false discovery rate of 0.05 in a later analysis. According to a later analysis, most CMV-associated TCR beta chains appeared to be HLA-restricted, and the HLA associations seemed to be driven largely by CMV exposure. A further reported finding was that TCR beta sequences accurately predicted the HLA-A and HLA-B alleles for most subjects in the first cohort. In a later analysis, HLA-associated TCR beta chains were found to be more clonally expanded and to have lower generation probabilities than equally common non-associated chains. When HLA alleles, especially DR and DQ, strongly co-occurred, TCR associations were difficult to assign to individual alleles.

The library relied on the immunoSEQ multiplex PCR assay. The multiplex PCR relied on a mix of 60 forward primers for TCR Vbeta segments and 13 reverse primers for TCR Jbeta segments. The CDR3 region of rearranged TCR beta genes was amplified from genomic DNA with a multiplex PCR assay. The Illumina HiSeq System was used to sequence the amplified TCR beta libraries as 87-base-pair reads. Per the original workflow: A later analysis counted about 80 million unique TCR beta chains across the roughly 700 repertoires, and some 12 million of these chains were shared by at least two donors. A nearest-neighbor algorithm error-corrected the raw reads and collapsed the reads into unique sequences, merging closely related sequences to remove PCR and sequencing errors. CDR3 sequences were aligned to IMGT reference sequences to assign V, D and J gene segments. For a sequence to be retained, at least a six-nucleotide match to both a V gene segment and a J gene segment was required. A rearrangement was called productive if the CDR3 had no stop codons and remained in frame with V and J, and every other rearrangement was called non-productive. CDR3 was defined according to IMGT convention as the region running from the second conserved V-encoded cysteine to the conserved J-encoded phenylalanine. The earlier analysis of 587 of the donors excluded sequences that lacked an unambiguous match to a single V gene segment. In an earlier analysis of several hundred of the donors, a V segment was called functional when productive rearrangements were above 56.7%, and segregating when the standard deviation between donors exceeded 5%. A statistical classification framework was built for diagnosing cytomegalovirus status from the catalog of TCR beta chain sequences. A later analysis assigned V and J genes by comparing TCR nucleotide sequences with IMGT/GENE-DB human TR gene sequences. In a later analysis, CDR3 sequences and most-parsimonious VDJ recombination scenarios were assigned using the TCRdist pipeline. A later analysis defined each TCR beta chain by its CDR3 amino acid sequence plus V-gene family, and excluded reads lacking a unique V-gene family. A later analysis removed 550 to 700 highly shared, low-generation-probability nucleotide sequences to deal with suspected cross-contamination and a sequencing artifact. In a later analysis, a clonal expansion index for each public chain was calculated from normalized within-repertoire ranks of inferred template counts. Generation probabilities in a later analysis came from a VDJ recombination model fitted to out-of-frame rearrangements, and those results were checked against IGoR. A later analysis scored TCR-TCR, TCR-HLA and TCR-CMV co-occurrence with hypergeometric tests, applying a repertoire-size bias correction to TCR pairs. In a later analysis, false discovery rates were estimated by permuting HLA or CMV assignments 20 times. In a later analysis, co-occurring TCRs were grouped with DBSCAN, and TCRdist sequence similarity was added when clustering was performed within HLA-allele-positive subsets. Co-occurrence clustering excluded repertoires with fewer than 30,000 or more than 120,000 public chains, plus five with anomalous nucleotide sharing. Entries here come from immuneACCESS through TCRdb and include only in-frame sequences with V and J called. Some clones fail to appear in such tables; in the studies checked, an unresolved V gene covers under half of the shortfall, and the cause of the remainder is unknown. The D gene and trimming were derived from the DNA, and the V and J assignments and clone size from that table. This sample lists about 150,000 clones; 73% were detected once. 1.6% of the sample is taken by the ten largest.

Trimmed from V: 4 bases; trimmed from J: 0 bases; junction bases lacking a gene match: 3. Based on the germline V gene, the CDR1 and CDR2 sequences are SGHRS and YFSETQ. The CDR3 has 15 amino acids, counting the end cysteine and phenylalanine. The read is trimmed to its CDR3 DNA, 45 bases read in frame from base 1. This clonotype was sampled from a woman between 18 and 29 years old in good health and CMV-seronegative. The material sequenced was PBMCs. Rearrangement joined TRBV5-1 to TRBJ2-3; 9 middle bases align to TRBD1. The CDR3 region has the sequence CASSRDRASTDTQYF. The nucleotides read TGCGCCAGCAGCCGGGACAGGGCTAGCACAGATACGCAGTATTTT.